These 23 T cell receptor beta chains originate from one sample sequenced in a study of T cell responses to AZD1222 COVID-19 vaccine. Clones were sequenced by immunoSEQ multiplex PCR, and TCRdb holds only the in-frame ones, with some missing. The repertoire holds around 140,000 clones, with roughly 90% as singletons. The sequencing here drew on peripheral blood, taken on day 0 of AZD1222 vaccination. The receptors were sampled from an adult in good health.

The J gene is TRBJ2-1, the V gene TRBV29-1; TRBD1 matches at 7 bases. Germline assignment: CDR1 SQVTM and CDR2 ANQGSEA. The CDR3 sequence is 14 residues long. Unmatched junction bases numbered 11, after V lost 4 bases and J lost 8 bases. As DNA, the CDR3 is TGCAGCGTTGGACAGGGTACGGCTGGGGATGAGCAGTTCTTC. Translation gives CSVGQGTAGDEQFF.

About this clone itself: One end of the junction does not line up with germline, which may come from a read error. J is TRBJ2-7 and V is TRBV7-7, with D hard to call. The germline V gene has CDR1 SSHAT and CDR2 FNYEAQ (reference sequence). This CDR3 spans 16 amino acids. CDR3 nucleotides: TGTGCTAGCAGCGACCCTTCCCACCGGACCCTCTACGAGCAGTACTTC. Protein: CASSDPSHRTLYEQYF.

The chain recombines TRBV28 with TRBJ2-7; D may be TRBD2 (5 bases). Germline CDR1 is MDHEN and CDR2 is SYDVKM. V was shortened by 6 bases and J by 4 bases, with 19 bases between the two germline ends. CDR3 size: 15 residues. The CDR3 reads CASRPETGLAYEQYF. The CDR3, as DNA: TGTGCCAGCAGGCCAGAGACGGGATTAGCGTACGAGCAGTACTTC.

This sequence joins TRBV5-1 and TRBJ2-1, with 10 bases identical to TRBD2. V was clipped by 2 bases and J by 5 bases; unmatched bases: 4. Per germline, CDR1 SGHRS and CDR2 YFSETQ. The length of the CDR3 is 15 residues. CDR3 DNA: TGCGCCAGCAGCTTAAGCGGGGGGGCGGACAATGAGCAGTTCTTC. Encoded protein: CASSLSGGADNEQFF.

The chain links TRBV6-4 to TRBJ1-2; TRBD1 might be the D (5 bases). Trimming cost V 3 bases and J 4 bases, with 12 bases left between them. The CDR3 sequence is 14 residues long. Germline V gene data show CDR1 as MRHNA and CDR2 as SNTAGT. CDR3 DNA sequence: TGTGCCAGCAGTGAGACAGCGGAAAGCTATGGCTACACCTTC. It codes for CASSETAESYGYTF.

This chain connects TRBV28 to TRBJ2-7, with TRBD2 matching over 11 bases. This CDR3 is 15 amino acids long. From germline, CDR1 is MDHEN and CDR2 SYDVKM. The V segment lost 2 bases and the J segment 3 bases; nucleotides outside the gene matches: 3. The CDR3 DNA reads as TGTGCCAGCAGTTTACCACTAGCGGGAGTCTACGAGCAGTACTTC. It encodes CASSLPLAGVYEQYF.

This clone has just one count. V is TRBV28 and J is TRBJ1-5; TRBD1 matches 8 bases. Germline CDR1 MDHEN, CDR2 SYDVKM. The length of the CDR3 is 18 residues. The V and J ends lost 5 bases and 7 bases, in that order; junction bases with no gene match: 19. CDR3: CASSLQSDPTGVHQPQHF. CDR3 DNA sequence: TGTGCCAGCAGTCTCCAATCAGACCCGACAGGGGTCCACCAGCCCCAGCATTTT.

The genes are TRBV5-4 and TRBJ2-1; 10 bases fit TRBD2. Germline V gene data show CDR1 as SGHNT and CDR2 as YYREEE (reference sequence). The CDR3 runs to 15 residues. V dropped 4 bases and J dropped 6; count of bases not matched to a gene: 7. DNA of the CDR3: TGTGCCAGCAGCAGCGGGGGGGCGGTATTCAATGAGCAGTTCTTC. Translating it yields CASSSGGAVFNEQFF. Combining the CDR3 with reference TRBV5-4 and TRBJ2-1 gives the whole variable domain ETGVTQSPTHLIKTRGQQVTLRCSSQSGHNTVSWYQQALGQGPQFIFQYYREEENGRGNFPPRFSGLQFPNYSSELNVNALELDDSALYLCASSSGGAVFNEQFFGPGTRLTVL.

The gene calls are TRBV7-8 and TRBJ1-1; D is ambiguous. The CDR3 sequence is 15 residues long. The V gene's germline CDR1 is SGHVS and CDR2 FQNEAQ. Trimming removed 0 bases at V and 5 bases at J, with 13 bases between. CDR3 in amino acids: CASSLALALGTEAFF. The CDR3 DNA is TGTGCCAGCAGCTTAGCGCTGGCACTGGGGACTGAAGCTTTCTTT.

This clone was counted once. The chain links TRBV11-3 to TRBJ2-1; 9 positions agree with TRBD1. The J segment lost 6 bases and the V segment lost 4 bases, leaving 7 bases of the junction unmatched. CDR3 length equals 15 residues. Germline V lookup: CDR1 SGHNT, CDR2 YENEEA. This chain's CDR3 is CASSSARDRVNEQFF. The CDR3 nucleotides read TGTGCCAGCAGCTCTGCCCGGGACAGGGTCAATGAGCAGTTCTTC.

The chain carries TRBV6-4 and TRBJ1-2, with D perhaps matching TRBD1 (5 bases). The CDR3 runs 14 residues. Deletions cut 0 bases from V and 8 bases from J, with 13 bases between. Per germline, CDR1 MRHNA and CDR2 SNTAGT. The CDR3 is CASSDSGRRGGYTF. Here the CDR3 DNA reads TGTGCCAGCAGTGACTCGGGACGGCGGGGCGGCTACACCTTC.

The chain joins TRBV5-5 to TRBJ1-6; the match to TRBD1 covers 7 bases. The CDR3 consists of 15 residues. V was pared by 5 bases and J by 14 bases, with 16 bases of the junction left unmatched. Germline V CDR1 and CDR2: SGHKS, YYEKEE (reference sequence). The DNA of the CDR3 is TGTGCCAGCAGTTTTGAAGCGGGACAGCGGCTATCCCTCCACTTT. It encodes CASSFEAGQRLSLHF.

V usage is TRBV6-5 and J usage is TRBJ2-7, with a weak D call TRBD1 (6 bases). Germline V lookup: CDR1 MNHEY, CDR2 SVGAGI. This CDR3 has 15 amino acids. Trimming took off 4 bases at V and 4 bases at J, with 17 bases between the two ends. The CDR3 bases are TGTGCCAGCAGTTCGGCCGGGACAAAGGAGTACGAGCAGTACTTC. This encodes CASSSAGTKEYEQYF.

The chain combines TRBV10-3 with TRBJ2-3, with D possibly called TRBD1 or TRBD2 (5 bases each). V was shortened by 6 bases and J by 2 bases, with 12 bases between the two germline ends. Germline CDR1 reads ENHRY; CDR2 reads SYGVKD. The CDR3 is 14 residues long. CDR3 loop: CAIRGDEFTDTQYF. CDR3 DNA: TGTGCCATCAGGGGGGACGAATTCACAGATACGCAGTATTTT.

The V gene is TRBV5-1, the J gene TRBJ2-1; D might be TRBD1 (5 bases). With 4 bases removed from V and 3 bases from J, the gap between germline ends came to 11 bases. CDR3 length equals 14 residues. Germline V lookup: CDR1 SGHRS, CDR2 YFSETQ. The CDR3 loop reads CASSPSGIYNEQFF. Written as DNA, the CDR3 is TGCGCCAGCAGCCCCTCAGGGATCTACAATGAGCAGTTCTTC.

CDR3 region: CASSFGVGLNTEAFF. The DNA of the CDR3 is TGTGCCAGCAGCTTTGGTGTAGGGCTTAACACTGAAGCTTTCTTT. The chain couples TRBV5-4 to TRBJ1-1, with D hard to call. Germline CDR1 reads SGHNT; CDR2 reads YYREEE (reference sequence). Trimming took 2 bases from V and 2 from J, leaving 13 bases between them. The CDR3 runs 15 residues.

The count of this clone is one. Other DNA sequences of this sample code for an identical CDR3. The V call is TRBV5-1, the J call TRBJ2-4; D assignment may be TRBD1 or TRBD2 (5 bases each). CDR1 is SGHRS and CDR2 is YFSETQ in the germline V gene. This CDR3 contains 18 residues. Trimming stripped 5 bases from V and 2 bases from J, with 23 bases between. The CDR3 region is CASSPGLGDIVSKNIQYF. Written as DNA, the CDR3 is TGCGCCAGCAGTCCCGGGTTGGGGGATATAGTGTCCAAAAACATTCAGTACTTC.

This rearrangement joins TRBV5-1 to TRBJ2-7, with 7 positions matching TRBD2. V lost 2 bases to trimming and J lost 9 bases; unmatched junction nucleotides: 8. The CDR3 is 13 amino acids. CDR1 and CDR2 from the germline V gene are SGHRS and YFSETQ. This CDR3 is CASSFGTINAQYF. The CDR3 nucleotides are TGCGCCAGCAGCTTTGGGACTATTAACGCGCAGTACTTC.

This clone appeared once. V usage is TRBV7-9 and J usage is TRBJ2-7, with 8 bases aligning to TRBD1. With V trimmed by 1 base and J by 3 bases, 11 bases remained unmatched. CDR3 size: 17 residues. Per germline, CDR1 SEHNR and CDR2 FQNEAQ (reference sequence). The CDR3 DNA is TGTGCCAGCAGCTTAGAAAGCCGGGACAGGCCCCTCTACGAGCAGTACTTC. This translates into CASSLESRDRPLYEQYF.

V and J are TRBV15 and TRBJ1-2, with unresolved D. CDR1 LNHNV and CDR2 YYDKDF come from the germline V gene (reference sequence). This CDR3 is built from 16 residues. V was pared by 0 bases and J by 2 bases, with 13 bases between. The CDR3 coding sequence is TGTGCCACCAGCAGAGATCTACTCAGGCTCAACTATGGCTACACCTTC. It yields the protein CATSRDLLRLNYGYTF.

The chain joins TRBV27 to TRBJ2-1; D is uncertain. The ends were cut back, 4 bases at V and 4 bases at J, with 11 bases in the middle. The CDR3 has 14 residues. Germline V gene data show CDR1 as MNHEY and CDR2 as SMNVEV (reference sequence). Here the CDR3 DNA reads TGTGCCAGCAGTTCCATCCCACGGTACAATGAGCAGTTCTTC. Residues: CASSSIPRYNEQFF.

The chain combines TRBV11-1 with TRBJ2-7, with TRBD2 as a possible D gene (5 bases). The CDR3 consists of 15 residues. Per germline, CDR1 SGHAT and CDR2 FQDESV (reference sequence). V gave up 4 bases and J gave up 0 bases, with 13 bases separating them. The CDR3 nucleotides are TGTGCCAGCAGCTCCCCCTTCGGGGACTCCTACGAGCAGTACTTC. Amino acid sequence: CASSSPFGDSYEQYF.

V is TRBV27 and J is TRBJ1-1, with a weak D call TRBD1 (6 bases). V was cut by 5 bases and J by 0 bases, with 13 bases left in between. This CDR3 has 15 amino acids. In germline, CDR1 is MNHEY, CDR2 SMNVEV (reference sequence). The CDR3 DNA sequence: TGTGCCAGCAGTGATAGGACAGCCTTGAACACTGAAGCTTTCTTT. Amino acid sequence: CASSDRTALNTEAFF.